A selection of T cell receptor beta chains follows, all from one sample in a study of blood T cell repertoires in COVID-19. Measured with immunoSEQ multiplex PCR; TCRdb has only the in-frame clones, and not every one. The sample carries roughly 92,000 clones, 70% to 90% recorded once. The source material was peripheral blood. The receptor set was obtained from a human donor with acute or convalescent COVID-19. The donor label of this sample is uncertain. The CDR3 runs from the conserved cysteine through the conserved F or W. The D gene is left open where the match is weak. Clone size appears in some rows only: once, few, many, or a class for an expanded clone.

abundance: -; d_gene: TRBD1; j_gene: TRBJ1-3; v_gene: TRBV6-5; CDR3nt: TGTGCCAGCAGTTTGAGGGACAGTTACTCTGGAAACACCATATATTTT; CDR3aa: CASSLRDSYSGNTIYF
abundance: few; d_gene: TRBD1; j_gene: TRBJ1-5; v_gene: TRBV24-1; CDR3nt: TGTGCCACCAGTGATCCGCGCGGGACAGGGAGTCAGCCCCAGCATTTT; CDR3aa: CATSDPRGTGSQPQHF
abundance: -; d_gene: TRBD1; j_gene: TRBJ1-2; v_gene: TRBV28; CDR3nt: TGTGCCAGCAGTTACAGGGGGGAGACCTATGGCTACACCTTC; CDR3aa: CASSYRGETYGYTF
abundance: -; d_gene: TRBD1; j_gene: TRBJ2-1; v_gene: TRBV19; CDR3nt: TGTGCCAGTAGTCCCTCCGGGACAGGGACTTACAATGAGCAGTTCTTC; CDR3aa: CASSPSGTGTYNEQFF
abundance: -; d_gene: -; j_gene: TRBJ1-6; v_gene: TRBV28; CDR3nt: TGTGCCAGCAGTTTAGAGAGCGCTTCACCCCTCCACTTT; CDR3aa: CASSLESASPLHF
abundance: -; d_gene: -; j_gene: TRBJ2-4; v_gene: TRBV19; CDR3nt: TGTGCCAGTAGTATAGGGGCTCAGGGTCCCAAAAACATTCAGTACTTC; CDR3aa: CASSIGAQGPKNIQYF
abundance: -; d_gene: -; j_gene: TRBJ2-1; v_gene: TRBV28; CDR3nt: TGTGCCAGCAGAAGTTTGGAGGCGCTGGCAGGGGCTTCTTACAATGAGCAGTTCTTC; CDR3aa: CASRSLEALAGASYNEQFF
abundance: few; d_gene: TRBD1; j_gene: TRBJ1-2; v_gene: TRBV27; CDR3nt: TGTGCCAGCAGTGCCGGGACAGGGACCTATGGCTACACCTTC; CDR3aa: CASSAGTGTYGYTF
abundance: -; d_gene: -; j_gene: TRBJ2-7; v_gene: TRBV6-5; CDR3nt: TGTGCCAGCAGTTTACTATCCTACGAGCAGTACTTC; CDR3aa: CASSLLSYEQYF
abundance: -; d_gene: -; j_gene: TRBJ1-2; v_gene: TRBV2; CDR3nt: TGTGCCAGCAGTGACAGGGCTCGTTCGGGCTACACCTTC; CDR3aa: CASSDRARSGYTF
abundance: -; d_gene: -; j_gene: TRBJ1-6; v_gene: TRBV19; CDR3nt: TGTGCCAGTAGTTATGGGCCCTCACCCCTCCACTTT; CDR3aa: CASSYGPSPLHF
abundance: -; d_gene: -; j_gene: TRBJ1-4; v_gene: TRBV6-6; CDR3nt: TGTGCCAGCATGTTGGTTCCACTTAATGAAAAACTGTTTTTT; CDR3aa: CASMLVPLNEKLFF
abundance: -; d_gene: -; j_gene: TRBJ1-5; v_gene: TRBV6-1; CDR3nt: TGTGCCAGCAGTGAAGACCGGACAGCTAGCAATCAGCCCCAGCATTTT; CDR3aa: CASSEDRTASNQPQHF
abundance: once; d_gene: -; j_gene: TRBJ2-7; v_gene: TRBV4-3; CDR3nt: TGCGCCAGCAGCCCGAGGACAGCTTCCTACGAGCAGTACTTC; CDR3aa: CASSPRTASYEQYF
abundance: -; d_gene: -; j_gene: TRBJ2-1; v_gene: TRBV3-1/TRBV3-2; CDR3nt: TGTGCCAGCAGCCCTTTGGGGGCAAATGAGCAGTTCTTC; CDR3aa: CASSPLGANEQFF
abundance: -; d_gene: -; j_gene: TRBJ2-2; v_gene: TRBV5-1; CDR3nt: TGCGCCAGCAGCTTGGACAGGGAAAACACCGGGGAGCTGTTTTTT; CDR3aa: CASSLDRENTGELFF
abundance: -; d_gene: -; j_gene: TRBJ2-5; v_gene: TRBV5-1; CDR3nt: TGCGCCAGCAGCGGGGCGGGGACGGAGACCCAGTACTTC; CDR3aa: CASSGAGTETQYF
abundance: -; d_gene: -; j_gene: TRBJ2-3; v_gene: TRBV21-1; CDR3nt: TGTGCCAGCAGCAAGCGGACTAGCGGGGGTGGCACAGATACGCAGTATTTT; CDR3aa: CASSKRTSGGGTDTQYF
abundance: -; d_gene: -; j_gene: TRBJ2-4; v_gene: TRBV2; CDR3nt: TGTGCCACCGCCCTGGAGGCAGCCAAAAACATTCAGTACTTC; CDR3aa: CATALEAAKNIQYF
abundance: -; d_gene: -; j_gene: TRBJ2-7; v_gene: TRBV10-2; CDR3nt: TGCGCCAGCAGCGGGACACCCGGCGGCTACGAGCAGTACTTC; CDR3aa: CASSGTPGGYEQYF
abundance: -; d_gene: -; j_gene: TRBJ2-6; v_gene: TRBV21-1; CDR3nt: TGTGCCAGCAGCAAACTACCCTCCGGGGCCAACGTCCTGACTTTC; CDR3aa: CASSKLPSGANVLTF
abundance: -; d_gene: TRBD1; j_gene: TRBJ2-5; v_gene: TRBV23-1; CDR3nt: TGCGCCAGCAGCCACTGGGTGAGGGACAGGGGTCACTTC; CDR3aa: CASSHWVRDRGHF
abundance: -; d_gene: -; j_gene: TRBJ1-1; v_gene: TRBV27; CDR3nt: TGTGCCAGCAGTTTATGGGGGCCTTTGAACACTGAAGCTTTCTTT; CDR3aa: CASSLWGPLNTEAFF
abundance: -; d_gene: -; j_gene: TRBJ1-1; v_gene: TRBV18; CDR3nt: TGTGCCAGCTCACCACAAGAGGTGAACACTGAAGCTTTCTTT; CDR3aa: CASSPQEVNTEAFF
abundance: -; d_gene: TRBD1; j_gene: TRBJ1-1; v_gene: TRBV29-1; CDR3nt: TGCAGCGTTGAGGGGACAGAGGTGCCCGAAGCTTTCTTT; CDR3aa: CSVEGTEVPEAFF
abundance: -; d_gene: -; j_gene: TRBJ2-1; v_gene: TRBV7-9; CDR3nt: TGTGCCAGCAGCTTAGAACTTCAAAGCAATGAGCAGTTCTTC; CDR3aa: CASSLELQSNEQFF
abundance: -; d_gene: -; j_gene: TRBJ2-6; v_gene: TRBV7-8; CDR3nt: TGTGCCAGCAGCACCAAGGACAGCTCCTCTGGGGCCAACGTCCTGACTTTC; CDR3aa: CASSTKDSSSGANVLTF
abundance: -; d_gene: -; j_gene: TRBJ1-5; v_gene: TRBV11-2; CDR3nt: TGTGCCAGCAGCTCCTCGGGGAGGAGTCAGCCCCAGCATTTT; CDR3aa: CASSSSGRSQPQHF
abundance: -; d_gene: -; j_gene: TRBJ1-6; v_gene: TRBV4-1; CDR3nt: TGCGCCAGCAGCCAAGAACGGGGGGCCGAGAATTCACCCCTCCACTTT; CDR3aa: CASSQERGAENSPLHF
abundance: -; d_gene: TRBD2; j_gene: TRBJ2-1; v_gene: TRBV6-2/TRBV6-3; CDR3nt: TGTGCCAGCAGTGCGGGACTAGCGGCCTACAATGAGCAGTTCTTC; CDR3aa: CASSAGLAAYNEQFF
abundance: -; d_gene: -; j_gene: TRBJ1-2; v_gene: TRBV10-3; CDR3nt: TGTGCCATCAGTGAGTTACAGGGTCTTGGATATGGCTACACCTTC; CDR3aa: CAISELQGLGYGYTF
abundance: -; d_gene: -; j_gene: TRBJ2-1; v_gene: TRBV13; CDR3nt: TGTGCCAGCAGCTTAGACAGGGGGGGCAATGAGCAGTTCTTC; CDR3aa: CASSLDRGGNEQFF
abundance: -; d_gene: TRBD1; j_gene: TRBJ1-4; v_gene: TRBV28; CDR3nt: TGTGCCAGCACCGACGGGACAGGGGGCGAAAAACTGTTTTTT; CDR3aa: CASTDGTGGEKLFF
abundance: -; d_gene: -; j_gene: TRBJ1-2; v_gene: TRBV25-1; CDR3nt: TGTGCCAGCAGTCTTTTAATTGGGGCGGGGGGCTACACCTTC; CDR3aa: CASSLLIGAGGYTF
abundance: -; d_gene: -; j_gene: TRBJ2-1; v_gene: TRBV7-9; CDR3nt: TGTGCCAGCAGCCCCCCCAATAATGAGCAGTTCTTC; CDR3aa: CASSPPNNEQFF
abundance: -; d_gene: TRBD1; j_gene: TRBJ1-1; v_gene: TRBV28; CDR3nt: TGTGCCAGCAGTTTCCCCGGACAGGACATGAACACTGAAGCTTTCTTT; CDR3aa: CASSFPGQDMNTEAFF
abundance: -; d_gene: -; j_gene: TRBJ1-5; v_gene: TRBV6-1; CDR3nt: TGTGCCAGCAGTGAAATGGGAGGTGGAGGCCAGCCCCAGCATTTT; CDR3aa: CASSEMGGGGQPQHF
abundance: -; d_gene: -; j_gene: TRBJ1-2; v_gene: TRBV10-3; CDR3nt: TGTGCCATCAAAGAAAGTGGGACATCGCACGGTGGCTACACCTTC; CDR3aa: CAIKESGTSHGGYTF
abundance: -; d_gene: -; j_gene: TRBJ1-6; v_gene: TRBV7-8; CDR3nt: TGTGCCAGCAGGGCCCCGGCGGGGGCCCTTAATTCACCCCTCCACTTT; CDR3aa: CASRAPAGALNSPLHF
abundance: -; d_gene: TRBD1; j_gene: TRBJ1-6; v_gene: TRBV6-5; CDR3nt: TGTGCCAGCGGCGGGACAGGGCAGTCACCCCTCCACTTT; CDR3aa: CASGGTGQSPLHF
abundance: -; d_gene: -; j_gene: TRBJ2-3; v_gene: TRBV30; CDR3nt: TGTGCCTGGAGTGTAGCCTGGGAGACGCAGTATTTT; CDR3aa: CAWSVAWETQYF
abundance: -; d_gene: -; j_gene: TRBJ1-2; v_gene: TRBV6-5; CDR3nt: TGTGCCAGCAGCCGCTATGGCTACACCTTC; CDR3aa: CASSRYGYTF
abundance: -; d_gene: -; j_gene: TRBJ1-3; v_gene: TRBV5-1; CDR3nt: TGCGCCAGCAGCTTGGGCAGTTCTGGAAACACCATATATTTT; CDR3aa: CASSLGSSGNTIYF
abundance: -; d_gene: -; j_gene: TRBJ1-4; v_gene: TRBV7-2; CDR3nt: TGTGCCAGCAGCCCCACTGTGGGGGGGCGGGAAAAACTGTTTTTT; CDR3aa: CASSPTVGGREKLFF
abundance: -; d_gene: TRBD1; j_gene: TRBJ2-2; v_gene: TRBV7-9; CDR3nt: TGTGCCAGCAGCTTATCAGGGGGCGGTAATGGACCCGGGGAGCTGTTTTTT; CDR3aa: CASSLSGGGNGPGELFF
abundance: -; d_gene: -; j_gene: TRBJ2-1; v_gene: TRBV19; CDR3nt: TGTGCCAGTAGAGAATCCGGGGACTCCTACAATGAGCAGTTCTTC; CDR3aa: CASRESGDSYNEQFF
abundance: -; d_gene: TRBD1; j_gene: TRBJ2-7; v_gene: TRBV6-5; CDR3nt: TGTGCCAGCAGTTATGGGACAGCCACCTACGAGCAGTACTTC; CDR3aa: CASSYGTATYEQYF
abundance: few; d_gene: TRBD2; j_gene: TRBJ2-2; v_gene: TRBV19; CDR3nt: TGTGCCAGTACCCCTCGGCTAGCGGGGGGGACCGGGGAGCTGTTTTTT; CDR3aa: CASTPRLAGGTGELFF
abundance: -; d_gene: TRBD2; j_gene: TRBJ2-3; v_gene: TRBV7-8; CDR3nt: TGTGGTGCGGGACTAGACGAGGCTAGCACAGATACGCAGTATTTT; CDR3aa: CGAGLDEASTDTQYF
abundance: -; d_gene: -; j_gene: TRBJ2-3; v_gene: TRBV4-3; CDR3nt: TGCGCCAGCAGCCAGCTAACAGGGGGGGGGATTACGCAGTATTTT; CDR3aa: CASSQLTGGGITQYF
abundance: -; d_gene: TRBD1; j_gene: TRBJ1-2; v_gene: TRBV5-4; CDR3nt: TGTGCCAGCAGCTCTGGGACAGTATTATATGGCTACACCTTC; CDR3aa: CASSSGTVLYGYTF
abundance: once; d_gene: TRBD2; j_gene: TRBJ2-1; v_gene: TRBV19; CDR3nt: TGTGCCAGTAGCCCAGCGGGGGGGTACAATGAGCAGTTCTTC; CDR3aa: CASSPAGGYNEQFF
abundance: -; d_gene: -; j_gene: TRBJ1-2; v_gene: TRBV6-5; CDR3nt: TGTGCCAGCAGTTACGAGCTTAACTATGGCTACACCTTC; CDR3aa: CASSYELNYGYTF
abundance: -; d_gene: -; j_gene: TRBJ1-5; v_gene: TRBV6-5; CDR3nt: TGTGCCAGCAGTTTCCGGAGAAATCAGCCCCAGCATTTT; CDR3aa: CASSFRRNQPQHF